These T cell receptor beta chains were read from a single sample in a study of molecular identifiers for immune sequencing clone quantification. TCRdb ran MiXCR on the PCR reads and lists one entry per CDR3 protein. This sample yields 460,000 or so distinct CDR3 sequences, of which 25% are seen a single time; over 0.6% belongs to the top ten. Sequencing was carried out using naive CD8+ T cells from blood, with Jurkat cell RNA spiked in. These receptors were collected from a human donor in good health. Some libraries in this study had Jurkat cell RNA spiked in. Both conserved end residues are part of each CDR3. A D gene is named only where the DNA matches it firmly. Clone sizes are given selectively: once, few, many, or a class where the clone is expanded.

CDR3,DNA,size,D,J,V
CASSQESGQSYNEQFF,TGCGCCAGCAGCCAAGAGAGCGGCCAATCCTACAATGAGCAGTTCTTC,-,-,TRBJ2-1,TRBV4-1
CASSQEDGQGESPYEQYF,TGTGCCAGCAGCCAAGAGGATGGGCAGGGAGAAAGCCCGTACGAGCAGTACTTC,few,-,TRBJ2-7,TRBV4-2
CASSQRITGELVF,TGCGCCAGCAGCCAAAGGATCACCGGGGAGCTGGTTTTT,-,-,TRBJ2-2,TRBV4-1
CASSIDAPPRGYGQPQHF,TGTGCCAGTAGTATAGATGCACCCCCCAGGGGTTACGGGCAGCCCCAGCATTTT,many,-,TRBJ1-5,TRBV19
CAWSLTSGATDTQYF,TGTGCCTGGAGTTTAACTAGCGGGGCCACAGATACGCAGTATTTT,few,TRBD2,TRBJ2-3,TRBV30
CAISESGTRGRDTQYF,TGTGCCATCAGTGAGTCCGGGACTAGAGGGAGAGATACGCAGTATTTT,few,TRBD2,TRBJ2-3,TRBV10-3
CASSLDPQGIEAFF,TGTGCCAGCAGCTTAGATCCTCAGGGAATTGAAGCTTTCTTT,-,-,TRBJ1-1,TRBV11-2
CASSYTLLDTQYF,TGTGCCAGCAGTTACACTCTTTTGGATACGCAGTATTTT,-,-,TRBJ2-3,TRBV6-6
CSAPPGLGTQYF,TGCAGTGCCCCGCCCGGACTAGGAACGCAGTATTTT,many,TRBD2,TRBJ2-3,TRBV20-1
CASSSIPGQGYEQYF,TGTGCCAGCAGCAGTATACCGGGACAGGGTTACGAGCAGTACTTC,once,TRBD1,TRBJ2-7,TRBV7-9
CASSFAVDRADTGELFF,TGTGCCAGCAGTTTTGCCGTGGACAGGGCGGACACCGGGGAGCTGTTTTTT,-,TRBD1,TRBJ2-2,TRBV12-3/TRBV12-4
CASSLHRDSYTEAFF,TGTGCCAGCAGCTTGCACCGGGACAGCTACACTGAAGCTTTCTTT,few,TRBD1,TRBJ1-1,TRBV11-2
CASSFPGGYGYTF,TGTGCCAGCAGTTTTCCAGGGGGGTATGGCTACACCTTC,-,TRBD1,TRBJ1-2,TRBV12-3/TRBV12-4
CATSDLADTDTQYF,TGTGCCACCAGCGACCTAGCGGACACAGATACGCAGTATTTT,few,TRBD2,TRBJ2-3,TRBV24-1